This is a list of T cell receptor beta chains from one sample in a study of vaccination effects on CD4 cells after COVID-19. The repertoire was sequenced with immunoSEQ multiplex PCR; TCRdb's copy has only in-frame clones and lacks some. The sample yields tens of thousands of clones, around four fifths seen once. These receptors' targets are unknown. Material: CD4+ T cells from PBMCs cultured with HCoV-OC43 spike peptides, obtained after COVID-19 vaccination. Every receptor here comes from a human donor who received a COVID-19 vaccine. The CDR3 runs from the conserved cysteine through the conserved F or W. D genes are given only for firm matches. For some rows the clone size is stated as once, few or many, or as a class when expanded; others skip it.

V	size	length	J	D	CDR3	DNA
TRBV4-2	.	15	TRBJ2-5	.	CASSSTGGGGETQYF	TGTGCCAGCAGCAGCACAGGGGGGGGCGGGGAGACCCAGTACTTC
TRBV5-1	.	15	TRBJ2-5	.	CASSRSGAMGETQYF	TGCGCCAGCAGCCGGTCGGGGGCAATGGGAGAGACCCAGTACTTC
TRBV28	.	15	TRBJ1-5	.	CATSITGLGNQPQHF	TGTGCCACGTCAATCACAGGGTTGGGCAATCAGCCCCAGCATTTT
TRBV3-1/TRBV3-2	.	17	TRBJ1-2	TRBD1	CASSQDIRRGRVYGYTF	TGTGCCAGCAGCCAAGACATTAGGAGGGGGCGCGTCTATGGCTACACCTTC
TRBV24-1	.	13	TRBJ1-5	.	CATSDQDVQPQHF	TGTGCCACCAGTGATCAGGACGTTCAGCCCCAGCATTTT
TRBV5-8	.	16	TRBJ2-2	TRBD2	CASGGLAGSNTGELFF	TGTGCCAGCGGGGGACTAGCGGGATCGAACACCGGGGAGCTGTTTTTT
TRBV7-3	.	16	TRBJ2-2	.	CASSLTGTPNTGELFF	TGTGCCAGCAGCTTAACGGGGACACCGAACACCGGGGAGCTGTTTTTT
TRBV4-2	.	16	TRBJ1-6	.	CASSQDPGSHNSPLHF	TGTGCCAGCAGCCAAGATCCAGGCTCACATAATTCACCCCTCCACTTT
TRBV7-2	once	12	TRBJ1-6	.	CASSFQRSPLHF	TGTGCCAGCAGCTTCCAGCGCTCACCCCTCCACTTT
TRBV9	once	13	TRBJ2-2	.	CASSVALLGELFF	TGTGCCAGCAGCGTAGCTTTGTTAGGGGAGCTGTTTTTT
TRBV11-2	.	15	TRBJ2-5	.	CASSLEGVGQETQYF	TGTGCCAGCAGCTTAGAAGGTGTCGGTCAAGAGACCCAGTACTTC
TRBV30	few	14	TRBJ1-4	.	CAWRKGPANEKLFF	TGTGCCTGGAGAAAAGGGCCAGCTAATGAAAAACTGTTTTTT
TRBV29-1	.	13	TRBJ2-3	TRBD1	CSVGQGITDTQYF	TGCAGCGTGGGACAGGGGATAACAGATACGCAGTATTTT
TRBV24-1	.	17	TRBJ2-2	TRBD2	CATSDLPGTSVPGELFF	TGTGCCACCAGTGATTTGCCAGGGACTAGCGTTCCCGGGGAGCTGTTTTTT
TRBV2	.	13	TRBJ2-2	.	CASTPYSGGELFF	TGTGCCAGCACCCCCTATAGTGGGGGGGAGCTGTTTTTT
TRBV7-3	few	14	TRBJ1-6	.	CASSSGLGNSPLHF	TGTGCCAGCAGCTCGGGTCTAGGTAATTCACCCCTCCACTTT
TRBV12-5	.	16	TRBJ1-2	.	CASGLAAGGTGLGYTF	TGTGCTAGTGGTTTGGCCGCAGGTGGGACCGGTCTTGGCTACACCTTC
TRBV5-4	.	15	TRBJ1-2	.	CASSLRETDAHGYTF	TGTGCCAGCAGCTTGCGAGAAACAGACGCCCATGGCTACACCTTC
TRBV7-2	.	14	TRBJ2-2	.	CASSSDVDTGELFF	TGTGCCAGCAGCTCCGATGTTGACACCGGGGAGCTGTTTTTT
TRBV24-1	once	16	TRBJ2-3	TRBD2	CATIVCGGPSTDTQYF	TGTGCCACCATCGTCTGCGGGGGGCCTAGCACAGATACGCAGTATTTT
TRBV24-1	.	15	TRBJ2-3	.	CATSDPKDSTDTQYF	TGTGCCACCAGTGACCCCAAGGACAGCACAGATACGCAGTATTTT
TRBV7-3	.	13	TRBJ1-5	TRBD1	CASAGQNNQPQHF	TGTGCCAGCGCGGGACAGAACAATCAGCCCCAGCATTTT
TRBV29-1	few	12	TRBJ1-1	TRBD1	CSVDRGNTEAFF	TGCAGCGTAGACAGGGGGAACACTGAAGCTTTCTTT
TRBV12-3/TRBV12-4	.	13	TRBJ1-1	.	CASRRQRNTEAFF	TGTGCCAGCAGACGACAGAGGAACACTGAAGCTTTCTTT
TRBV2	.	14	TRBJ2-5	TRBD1	CASSGQGSYGTQYF	TGTGCCAGCAGTGGACAGGGTTCTTACGGGACCCAGTACTTC
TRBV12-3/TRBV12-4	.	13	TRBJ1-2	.	CASSSTGPYGYTF	TGTGCCAGCAGCTCGACGGGCCCCTATGGCTACACCTTC
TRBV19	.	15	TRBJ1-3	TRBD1	CASSIDRGVGNTIYF	TGTGCCAGTAGTATCGACAGGGGAGTTGGAAACACCATATATTTT
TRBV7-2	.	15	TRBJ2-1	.	CASSSDRGSYNEQFF	TGTGCCAGCAGCTCGGACAGAGGCTCCTACAATGAGCAGTTCTTC
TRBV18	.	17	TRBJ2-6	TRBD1	CASSPGTGGSGANVLTF	TGTGCCAGCTCACCGGGAACAGGGGGCTCTGGGGCCAACGTCCTGACTTTC
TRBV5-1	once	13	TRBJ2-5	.	CASSLQSEETQYF	TGCGCCAGCAGCTTGCAATCAGAAGAGACCCAGTACTTC
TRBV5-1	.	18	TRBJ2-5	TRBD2	CASSLGHSSGGASETQYF	TGCGCCAGCAGCTTGGGCCACTCTAGCGGGGGGGCCTCGGAGACCCAGTACTTC
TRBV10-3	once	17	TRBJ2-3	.	CAIARTKSSGFTDTQYF	TGTGCCATCGCTCGGACGAAGTCTTCGGGGTTCACAGATACGCAGTATTTT
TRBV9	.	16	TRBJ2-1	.	CASSVGGGVGYNEQFF	TGTGCCAGCAGCGTAGGAGGCGGGGTAGGCTACAATGAGCAGTTCTTC
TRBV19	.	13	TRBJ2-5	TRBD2	CASSQGLEETQYF	TGTGCCAGTAGTCAAGGACTAGAAGAGACCCAGTACTTC
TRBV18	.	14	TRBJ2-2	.	CASSLPGGTGELFF	TGTGCCAGCTCACTTCCCGGGGGTACCGGGGAGCTGTTTTTT
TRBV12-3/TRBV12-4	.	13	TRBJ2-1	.	CASSISAYNEQFF	TGTGCCAGCAGTATTTCTGCTTACAATGAGCAGTTCTTC
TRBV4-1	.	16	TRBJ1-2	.	CASSQREGSPNYGYTF	TGCGCCAGCAGCCAACGGGAAGGGTCTCCTAACTATGGCTACACCTTC
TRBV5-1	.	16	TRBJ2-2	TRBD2	CASSSSSGVGTGELFF	TGCGCCAGCAGCTCTTCTAGCGGGGTAGGCACCGGGGAGCTGTTTTTT
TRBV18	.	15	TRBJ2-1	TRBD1	CASSQRTGGYNEQFF	TGTGCCAGCTCACAAAGGACAGGGGGGTACAATGAGCAGTTCTTC
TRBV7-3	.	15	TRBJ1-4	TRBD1	CASSSPGQGKEKLFF	TGTGCCAGCAGCTCGCCGGGACAGGGAAAAGAAAAACTGTTTTTT
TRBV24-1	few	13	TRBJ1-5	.	CATSAEGKQPQHF	TGTGCCACCAGTGCGGAGGGAAAACAGCCCCAGCATTTT
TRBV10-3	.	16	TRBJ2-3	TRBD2	CAISEPERGRTDTQYF	TGTGCCATCAGTGAGCCCGAGCGGGGGAGGACAGATACGCAGTATTTT
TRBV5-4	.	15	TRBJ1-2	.	CASSPGTNTNYGYTF	TGTGCCAGCAGCCCGGGGACAAACACTAACTATGGCTACACCTTC
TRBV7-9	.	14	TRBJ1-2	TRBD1	CASSHRTGNYGYTF	TGTGCCAGCAGCCACAGGACAGGGAACTATGGCTACACCTTC
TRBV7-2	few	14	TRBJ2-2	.	CASSPGPNTGELFF	TGTGCCAGCAGCCCAGGACCGAACACCGGGGAGCTGTTTTTT
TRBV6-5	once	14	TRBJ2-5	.	CASSRTSNQETQYF	TGTGCCAGCAGTCGGACGTCCAACCAAGAGACCCAGTACTTC
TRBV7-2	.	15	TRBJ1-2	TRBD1	CASSLDPGQGNGYTF	TGTGCCAGCAGCTTAGATCCGGGACAGGGGAATGGCTACACCTTC
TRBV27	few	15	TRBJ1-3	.	CASRTADSSGNTIYF	TGTGCCAGCCGTACCGCCGACAGCTCTGGAAACACCATATATTTT
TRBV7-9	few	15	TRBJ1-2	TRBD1	CASSYGQGPNYGYTF	TGTGCCAGCAGCTACGGACAGGGGCCTAACTATGGCTACACCTTC
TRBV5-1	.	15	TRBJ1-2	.	CASSPDTGEAYGYTF	TGCGCCAGCAGCCCAGACACCGGGGAAGCCTATGGCTACACCTTC
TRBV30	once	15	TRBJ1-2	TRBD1	CAWANQGAVTVGYTF	TGTGCCTGGGCAAACCAGGGGGCAGTCACGGTTGGCTACACCTTC
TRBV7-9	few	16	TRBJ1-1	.	CASSLARLGMNTEAFF	TGTGCCAGCAGCTTAGCGCGATTGGGGATGAACACTGAAGCTTTCTTT
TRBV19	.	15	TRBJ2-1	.	CASSHRDPPYNEQFF	TGTGCCAGTTCACACCGGGACCCCCCCTACAATGAGCAGTTCTTC
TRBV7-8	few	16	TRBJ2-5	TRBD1	CASSLRQGGRGETQYF	TGTGCCAGCAGCTTAAGACAGGGGGGTCGCGGAGAGACCCAGTACTTC
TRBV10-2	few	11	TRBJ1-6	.	CASKSNSPLHF	TGCGCCAGCAAGAGTAATTCACCCCTCCACTTT
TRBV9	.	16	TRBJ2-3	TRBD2	CASSVAHSGYTDTQYF	TGTGCCAGCAGCGTAGCCCATAGCGGGTACACAGATACGCAGTATTTT
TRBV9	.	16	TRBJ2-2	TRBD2	CASSPLAGGSTGELFF	TGTGCCAGCAGCCCTCTAGCGGGGGGGAGCACCGGGGAGCTGTTTTTT
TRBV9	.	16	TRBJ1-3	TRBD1	CASSVARTGIGNTIYF	TGTGCCAGCAGCGTTGCCCGGACAGGGATAGGAAACACCATATATTTT
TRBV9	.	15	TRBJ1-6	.	CASSVGQGRGSPLHF	TGTGCCAGCAGCGTAGGGCAGGGCCGTGGTTCACCCCTCCACTTT